The 16 T cell receptor beta chains presented below share a single source sample, sequenced in a study of T cells expressing NK-cell markers. Following a re-call of the 5' RACE reads, TCRdb has one entry per CDR3 protein and lacks DNA. The sample spans around 470,000 distinct CDR3 sequences; the ten largest clones claim under 1.5%. The sample consisted of blood T cells: a sorted CD56 or NKG2C T cell subset, CD4+ or CD8+ T cells, or bulk PBMC T cells (not recorded which). Receptor source: a woman aged 45-65 years in good health.

The chain recombines TRBV12-3 or TRBV12-4 with TRBJ2-3; with no DNA, the TCRdb D assignment of TRBD1 cannot be verified. The CDR3 is made up of 15 amino acids. The CDR3 loop is CASSPTTGFTDTQYF.

The chain couples TRBV7-9 to TRBJ1-3. The CDR3 spans 15 residues. The germline gives CDR1 SEHNR, CDR2 FQNEAQ (reference sequence). CDR3 in amino acids: CASSSFVSDRNTIYF. The entire variable domain, with the rest obtained from reference TRBV7-9 and TRBJ1-3, is as follows: DTGVSQNPRHKITKRGQNVTFRCDPISEHNRLYWYRQTLGQGPEFLTYFQNEAQLEKSRLLSDRFSAERPKGSFSTLEIQRTEQGDSAMYLCASSSFVSDRNTIYFGEGSWLTVV.

The rearrangement links TRBV3-1 to TRBJ1-4; absent DNA, TCRdb's TRBD1 call cannot be checked. This CDR3 comprises 15 residues. The germline CDR1 and CDR2 sequences are LGHDT and YNNKEL (reference sequence). The CDR3 protein is CASSQDGAAGEKLFF.

This chain links TRBV4-1 with TRBJ2-5; the D call of TRBD1 rests on TCRdb alone, since no DNA is present to check it. Germline values: CDR1 MGHRA, CDR2 YSYEKL. The CDR3 runs to 15 residues. CDR3 residues: CASSQGTGREETQYF.

CDR3 region: CASGLLSGANVLTF. This chain uses TRBV12-3 or TRBV12-4 with TRBJ2-6. The CDR3 is made up of 14 amino acids.

This sequence joins TRBV7-8 and TRBJ2-1; the TCRdb call, TRBD2, lacks DNA for checking. This CDR3 is 16 amino acids long. CDR1 SGHVS and CDR2 FQNEAQ come from the germline V gene. The CDR3 loop is CASSLRRLAGNNEQFF.

The V gene is TRBV11-3, the J gene TRBJ1-1; TCRdb's assignment of TRBD1 cannot be checked, as there is no DNA. Looked up from germline, CDR1 is SGHNT and CDR2 is YENEEA. This CDR3 is 13 amino acids long. The CDR3 is CASSFGERTEAFF.

The J gene is TRBJ2-1, the V gene TRBV7-8. The CDR3 totals 13 residues. Germline-derived CDR1 and CDR2 are SGHVS and FQNEAQ. CDR3 sequence reads: CASSLGLSNEQFF. The full variable domain, in which reference TRBV7-8 and TRBJ2-1 provide the parts outside the CDR3, is GAGVSQSPRYKVAKRGQDVALRCDPISGHVSLFWYQQALGQGPEFLTYFQNEAQLDKSGLPSDRFFAERPEGSVSTLKIQRTQQEDSAVYLCASSLGLSNEQFFGPGTRLTVL.

J is TRBJ2-3 and V is TRBV5-1; the TCRdb D gene call, TRBD2, has no DNA to confirm it. Germline V CDR1 and CDR2: SGHRS, YFSETQ. The CDR3 contains 14 residues. The CDR3 here is CASSPKAATDTQYF.

The J gene is TRBJ2-4, the V gene TRBV12-3 or TRBV12-4; the TRBD1 assignment by TCRdb is unverifiable without DNA. The CDR3 contains 16 residues. This CDR3 reads CASSLWGLLAKNIQYF.

This chain links TRBV5-1 with TRBJ2-1; the TRBD1 assignment by TCRdb is unverifiable without DNA. There are 14 residues in the CDR3. Germline assignment: CDR1 SGHRS and CDR2 YFSETQ. The CDR3 here is CASSPGQAVDEQFF. The variable domain in full, with the rest retrieved from reference TRBV5-1 and TRBJ2-1, is KAGVTQTPRYLIKTRGQQVTLSCSPISGHRSVSWYQQTPGQGLQFLFEYFSETQRNKGNFPGRFSGRQFSNSRSEMNVSTLELGDSALYLCASSPGQAVDEQFFGPGTRLTVL.

CDR3 loop: CASTPLRGTRPFF. This rearrangement joins TRBV6-6 to TRBJ2-1; TCRdb's D call of TRBD2 is untestable without DNA. The CDR3 sequence is 13 residues long. Germline CDR1 and CDR2: MNHNY and SVGAGI (reference sequence).

The CDR3 loop reads CASSLRVGGTDTQYF. This chain links TRBV11-2 with TRBJ2-3. Germline lookup yields CDR1 SGHAT and CDR2 FQNNGV. This CDR3 has 15 amino acids.

This chain uses TRBV2 with TRBJ2-5; there is no DNA to check the TCRdb D call of TRBD1. CDR1 SNHLY and CDR2 FYNNEI come from the germline V gene. The CDR3 runs to 17 residues. The CDR3 protein is CASSESRLGRGGETQYF.

The rearrangement links TRBV4-1 to TRBJ2-1; checking the TCRdb D call of TRBD2 is not possible without DNA. In germline, CDR1 is MGHRA, CDR2 YSYEKL. CDR3 length: 18 amino acids. CDR3 sequence: CASSQEWGLAGEYNEQFF.

CDR3 loop: CSAREGAWGTDTQYF. The V gene is TRBV20-1, the J gene TRBJ2-3; TCRdb calls TRBD1, which cannot be checked without DNA. The germline V gene encodes CDR1 DFQATT and CDR2 SNEGSKA (reference sequence). The CDR3 runs 15 residues.